Here is one TCR beta chain with its context. These data originate in a study of cytomegalovirus exposure and HLA in healthy donors. Germline CDR1 reads GTSNPN; CDR2 reads SVGIG (reference sequence). V was clipped by 3 bases and J by 5 bases, with 7 bases between them. This CDR3 region has 11 residues. Here immunoSEQ multiplex PCR was the method, and the copy in TCRdb shows in-frame clones only, minus some. The repertoire has approximately 110,000 clones, roughly 90% of them found once; the top ten carry around 2.1%. Material: PBMCs. This rearrangement joins TRBV30 to TRBJ1-1; D unclear. The TCR originated in a young woman in good health and CMV-seronegative. In DNA, the CDR3 is TGTGCCTGGAGCCTACGTACTGAAGCTTTCTTT. Protein sequence: CAWSLRTEAFF.